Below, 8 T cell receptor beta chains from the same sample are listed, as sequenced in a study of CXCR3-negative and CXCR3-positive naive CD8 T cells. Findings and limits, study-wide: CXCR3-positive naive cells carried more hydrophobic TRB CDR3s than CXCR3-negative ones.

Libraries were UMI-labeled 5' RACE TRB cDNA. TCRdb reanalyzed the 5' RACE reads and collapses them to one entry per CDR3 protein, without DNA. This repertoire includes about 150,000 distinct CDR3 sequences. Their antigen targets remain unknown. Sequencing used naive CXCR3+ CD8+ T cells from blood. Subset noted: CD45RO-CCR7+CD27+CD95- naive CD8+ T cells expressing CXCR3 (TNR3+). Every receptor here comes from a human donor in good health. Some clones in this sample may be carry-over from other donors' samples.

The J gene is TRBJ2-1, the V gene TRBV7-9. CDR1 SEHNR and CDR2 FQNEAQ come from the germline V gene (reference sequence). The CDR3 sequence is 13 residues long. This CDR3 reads CASSLEAYNEQFF.

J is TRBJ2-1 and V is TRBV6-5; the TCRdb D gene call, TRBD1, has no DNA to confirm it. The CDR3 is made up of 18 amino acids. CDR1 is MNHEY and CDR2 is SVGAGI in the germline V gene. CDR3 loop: CASSRQWDLGLLYNEQFF.

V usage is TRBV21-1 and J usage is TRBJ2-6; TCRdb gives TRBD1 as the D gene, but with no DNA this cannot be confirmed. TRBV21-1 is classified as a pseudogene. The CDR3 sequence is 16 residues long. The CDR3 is CASSKVFRAGANVLTF.

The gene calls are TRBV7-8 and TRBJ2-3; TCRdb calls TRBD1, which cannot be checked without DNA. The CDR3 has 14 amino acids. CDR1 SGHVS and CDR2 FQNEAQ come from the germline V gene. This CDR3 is CASSLDRGTDTQYF.

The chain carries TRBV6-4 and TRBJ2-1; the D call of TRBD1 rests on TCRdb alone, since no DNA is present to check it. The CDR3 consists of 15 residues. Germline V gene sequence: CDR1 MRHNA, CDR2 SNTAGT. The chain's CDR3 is CASSEGGQDYNEQFF.

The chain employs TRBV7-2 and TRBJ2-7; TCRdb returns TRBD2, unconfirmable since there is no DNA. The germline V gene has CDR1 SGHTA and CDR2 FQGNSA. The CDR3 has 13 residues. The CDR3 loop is CASTLSGGTQQYF.

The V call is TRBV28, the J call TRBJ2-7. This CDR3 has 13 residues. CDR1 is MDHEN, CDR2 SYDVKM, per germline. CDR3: CASSFRGVYEQYF.

The CDR3 loop reads CASTESWGGSYNEQFF. The V gene is TRBV6-2 or TRBV6-3, the J gene TRBJ2-1. The CDR3 totals 16 residues. Germline V CDR1 and CDR2: MNHEY, SVGEGT.